These 27 T cell receptor beta chains were all obtained from the same sample, sequenced in a study of control samples from healthy donors and cancer patients. Repertoires were generated with immunoSEQ multiplex PCR, while TCRdb's copy carries only in-frame clones and drops some. The sample yields about 120,000 clones, 80% to 95% seen once. The specimen was blood. The receptors were sampled from a man aged 40-49 years in good health.

The V and J genes are TRBV2 and TRBJ2-7; a possible D gene is TRBD1 (5 bases). Between the trimmed V and J ends, which lost 6 bases and 5 bases, there was a span of 14 bases. Germline V CDR1 and CDR2: SNHLY, FYNNEI. The CDR3 has 13 residues. The CDR3 DNA reads as TGTGCCAGCAGCGCCGACAGAGGCCACGAGCAGTACTTC. Its translation is CASSADRGHEQYF.

The chain has TRBV12-5 and TRBJ1-5; the D is unclear. Germline CDR1 and CDR2: LGHNT and FRNRAP. This CDR3 region has 15 residues. Trimming pared 9 bases from V and 0 bases from J, leaving 15 bases between. CDR3 sequence: CASSFRSSSNQPQHF. CDR3 nucleotides: TGTGCTAGCAGTTTTCGGTCTTCTAGCAATCAGCCCCAGCATTTT.

This chain links TRBV6-5 with TRBJ2-1; D gene ambiguous. V was clipped by 7 bases and J by 0 bases, with 13 bases between them. Germline V gene data show CDR1 as MNHEY and CDR2 as SVGAGI. The CDR3 loop spans 15 amino acids. The CDR3 nucleotides read TGTGCCAGCACCCGAGACTGGAGCTCCTACAATGAGCAGTTCTTC. Amino acids: CASTRDWSSYNEQFF.

The rearrangement joins TRBV5-4 to TRBJ1-1; perhaps TRBD1 as D (6 bases). This CDR3 has 12 residues. CDR1 and CDR2 from the germline V gene are SGHNT and YYREEE (reference sequence). With 3 bases removed from V and 6 bases from J, the gap between germline ends came to 9 bases. The CDR3 DNA reads as TGTGCCAGCAGCTCACAGGGCGCTGAAGCTTTCTTT. Its protein product is CASSSQGAEAFF.

This sequence joins TRBV9 and TRBJ2-5; D call uncertain. The CDR3 length is 14 residues. Per the germline V gene, CDR1 is SGDLS and CDR2 is YYNGEE. V lost 0 bases and J 5 bases, leaving 11 bases between the germline ends. CDR3 amino acids: CASSVGWARETQYF. The DNA for the CDR3 is TGTGCCAGCAGCGTAGGTTGGGCTCGGGAGACCCAGTACTTC.

This chain links TRBV6-2 or TRBV6-3 with TRBJ2-7, with D perhaps matching TRBD2 (6 bases). The CDR3 extends over 15 amino acids. The V gene lost 5 bases and the J gene lost 7 bases, with 21 bases spanning the gap. CDR1 and CDR2 from the germline V gene are MNHEY and SVGEGT. CDR3 region: CASSTTLDGGLEQYF. DNA for the CDR3: TGTGCCAGCAGTACGACACTAGACGGAGGGTTAGAGCAGTACTTC.

The chain links TRBV21-1 to TRBJ1-6; the table's D gene call, TRBD1, was not cross checked with the DNA. TRBV21-1 is a pseudogene segment. The CDR3 sequence is 15 residues long. This CDR3 is CASSRSQGNGSPLHF. The CDR3 nucleotides are TGTGCCAGCAGCAGATCACAGGGGAATGGTTCACCCCTCCACTTT.

V and J are TRBV2 and TRBJ1-5; 7 bases are a match to TRBD1. This CDR3 is 18 amino acids long. In germline, CDR1 is SNHLY, CDR2 FYNNEI. V dropped 2 bases and J dropped 2; count of bases not matched to a gene: 12. CDR3 region: CASSEPGQWAFGNQPQHF. CDR3 bases: TGTGCCAGCAGTGAACCGGGACAGTGGGCATTTGGCAATCAGCCCCAGCATTTT.

The V call is TRBV30, the J call TRBJ2-7, with D perhaps matching TRBD1 or TRBD2 (5 bases each). CDR3 length: 11 amino acids. Per the germline V gene, CDR1 is GTSNPN and CDR2 is SVGIG (reference sequence). Trimming cost V 1 base and J 9 bases, with 10 bases left between them. CDR3 sequence (DNA): TGTGCCTGGAGTGCCGGGACCTTGCAGTACTTC. Its translation: CAWSAGTLQYF.

The chain carries TRBV12-5 and TRBJ1-5, with TRBD1 matching 7 bases. Germline trimming cut 3 bases from V and 0 bases from J; bases unmatched to any gene: 8. Germline CDR1 is LGHNT and CDR2 is FRNRAP. This CDR3 spans 17 amino acids. CDR3 DNA sequence: TGTGCTAGTGGTTTTTGGGGACAGCCTTATAGCAATCAGCCCCAGCATTTT. Protein product: CASGFWGQPYSNQPQHF. The whole variable domain, remainder taken from reference TRBV12-5 and TRBJ1-5, is DARVTQTPRHKVTEMGQEVTMRCQPILGHNTVFWYRQTMMQGLELLAYFRNRAPLDDSGMPKDRFSAEMPDATLATLKIQPSEPRDSAVYFCASGFWGQPYSNQPQHFGDGTRLSIL.

The gene calls are TRBV27 and TRBJ1-6; possible D gene TRBD1, 5 bases. Trimming cost V 8 bases and J 0 bases, with 11 bases left between them. The CDR3 covers 15 residues. Germline CDR1 reads MNHEY; CDR2 reads SMNVEV (reference sequence). The CDR3, as DNA: TGTGCCAGCGGGGACGCAAGCTCCTATAATTCACCCCTCCACTTT. This gives the protein CASGDASSYNSPLHF.

This sequence joins TRBV11-2 and TRBJ2-2; TRBD1 matches at 8 bases. With V trimmed by 2 bases and J by 2 bases, 4 bases remained unmatched. This CDR3 comprises 16 residues. The germline CDR1 and CDR2 sequences are SGHAT and FQNNGV. Here the CDR3 reads CASSLTRGRNTGELFF. For the CDR3, the DNA is TGTGCCAGCAGCTTAACCAGGGGGCGCAACACCGGGGAGCTGTTTTTT.

This clone was picked up one time. The genes are TRBV2 and TRBJ1-5; possibly TRBD1 for D (5 bases). V was pared by 5 bases and J by 2 bases, with 16 bases between. CDR1 is SNHLY, CDR2 FYNNEI, per germline. This CDR3 has 16 amino acids. The CDR3 protein is CASSPAGMGGNQPQHF. The DNA of the CDR3 is TGTGCCAGCAGTCCCGCAGGGATGGGGGGCAATCAGCCCCAGCATTTT.

The gene calls are TRBV30 and TRBJ2-2, with TRBD2 matching over 9 bases. The germline V gene encodes CDR1 GTSNPN and CDR2 SVGIG (reference sequence). J gave up 6 bases and V 4 bases, and 9 bases lay outside the gene matches. The length of the CDR3 is 15 residues. In DNA form, the CDR3 reads TGTGCCTGGATAGGGGGGCGGGGGGGCGCCGGGGAGCTGTTTTTT. The encoded protein is CAWIGGRGGAGELFF. Full variable domain (outside the CDR3, taken from reference TRBV30 and TRBJ2-2): SQTIHQWPATLVQPVGSPLSLECTVEGTSNPNLYWYRQAAGRGLQLLFYSVGIGQISSEVPQNLSASRPQDRQFILSSKKLLLSDSGFYLCAWIGGRGGAGELFFGEGSRLTVL.

The chain has TRBV5-1 and TRBJ1-1; D may be TRBD1 (5 bases). Germline values: CDR1 SGHRS, CDR2 YFSETQ. The CDR3 is 13 residues long. The V end was cut by 6 bases, the J end by 0 bases, with 9 bases between. The CDR3 protein is CASTDSLNTEAFF. The CDR3 DNA sequence: TGCGCCAGCACCGACAGCTTGAACACTGAAGCTTTCTTT. Full variable domain (remainder filled in from reference TRBV5-1 and TRBJ1-1): KAGVTQTPRYLIKTRGQQVTLSCSPISGHRSVSWYQQTPGQGLQFLFEYFSETQRNKGNFPGRFSGRQFSNSRSEMNVSTLELGDSALYLCASTDSLNTEAFFGQGTRLTVV.

CDR3 DNA sequence: TGCGCCAGCAGACAGGGGACTAGCTATGGCTACACCTTC. As protein: CASRQGTSYGYTF. This chain uses TRBV10-2 with TRBJ1-2; TRBD1 matches 7 bases. The CDR3 consists of 13 residues. Trimming cost V 6 bases and J 4 bases; bases outside gene matches: 5. Germline loops: CDR1 WSHSY, CDR2 SAAADI.

The gene calls are TRBV2 and TRBJ1-5, with 9 bases fitting TRBD1. J gave up 5 bases and V 7 bases, and 9 bases lay outside the gene matches. Germline CDR1 is SNHLY and CDR2 is FYNNEI. The CDR3 length is 15 residues. In nucleotides, the CDR3 is TGTGCCAGCAACCGTCGGACAGGGGTCGATCAGCCCCAGCATTTT. Protein product: CASNRRTGVDQPQHF.

This clone was seen only once. V gene TRBV23-1 combines with J gene TRBJ1-4; a weak D match, TRBD1 (5 bases). TRBV23-1 is filed as an ORF, its function uncertain. The CDR3 runs to 15 residues. Trimming pared 0 bases from V and 4 bases from J, leaving 9 bases between. The CDR3 loop is CASSQSTALNEKLFF. Here the CDR3 DNA reads TGCGCCAGCAGTCAATCGACAGCGCTTAATGAAAAACTGTTTTTT.

The J gene is TRBJ1-2, the V gene TRBV6-1; D unclear. Germline V lookup: CDR1 MNHNS, CDR2 SASEGT. The CDR3 spans 14 residues. Between the trimmed V and J ends, which lost 1 base and 5 bases, there was a span of 11 bases. As DNA, the CDR3 is TGTGCCAGCAGTGAAGGGACCGATATTTATGGCTACACCTTC. Its protein product is CASSEGTDIYGYTF.

The chain links TRBV2 to TRBJ2-4; no clear D. V shed 0 bases and J shed 8 bases, with 20 bases lying between them. Looked up from germline, CDR1 is SNHLY and CDR2 is FYNNEI. The length of the CDR3 is 17 residues. CDR3 in amino acids: CASSEALPLGPRDIQYF. CDR3 sequence (DNA): TGTGCCAGCAGTGAAGCGTTGCCCCTCGGGCCCCGGGACATTCAGTACTTC.

The chain links TRBV13 to TRBJ1-1, with D perhaps TRBD1 (5 bases). CDR3 length: 14 amino acids. In germline, CDR1 is PRHDT, CDR2 FYEKMQ (reference sequence). Trimming took off 5 bases at V and 1 base at J, with 11 bases between the two ends. In DNA form, the CDR3 reads TGTGCCAGCAGCCCGGCGGGACCGAACACTGAAGCTTTCTTT. It encodes CASSPAGPNTEAFF. Combining the CDR3 with reference TRBV13 and TRBJ1-1 gives the whole variable domain AAGVIQSPRHLIKEKRETATLKCYPIPRHDTVYWYQQGPGQDPQFLISFYEKMQSDKGSIPDRFSAQQFSDYHSELNMSSLELGDSALYFCASSPAGPNTEAFFGQGTRLTVV.

The rearrangement links TRBV7-3 to TRBJ2-1; D might be TRBD2 (5 bases). The length of the CDR3 is 14 residues. Germline V gene data show CDR1 as SGHTA and CDR2 as FQGTGA. V was trimmed by 6 bases and J by 7 bases, leaving 16 bases between them. This CDR3 reads CASRRTRYDNEQFF. The CDR3 DNA is TGTGCCAGCAGGAGAACTAGATATGATAATGAGCAGTTCTTC.

The gene calls are TRBV7-9 and TRBJ1-4; D gene ambiguous. The germline V gene encodes CDR1 SEHNR and CDR2 FQNEAQ (reference sequence). The CDR3 sequence is 17 residues long. Trimming took 0 bases from V and 5 from J, leaving 16 bases between them. CDR3 DNA sequence: TGTGCCAGCAGCTTAGCCCCCTTAGAAGGGCGGAATGAAAAACTGTTTTTT. Amino acid sequence: CASSLAPLEGRNEKLFF.

This chain links TRBV19 with TRBJ2-1; 7 positions match TRBD1. The V gene's germline CDR1 is LNHDA and CDR2 SQIVND (reference sequence). V was clipped by 3 bases and J by 3 bases; unmatched bases: 11. This CDR3 spans 17 amino acids. CDR3 sequence (DNA): TGTGCCAGTAGTATTCTAAAGGGGGCTGTTTTCTACAATGAGCAGTTCTTC. It translates to CASSILKGAVFYNEQFF. Full variable domain (rest looked up from reference TRBV19 and TRBJ2-1): DGGITQSPKYLFRKEGQNVTLSCEQNLNHDAMYWYRQDPGQGLRLIYYSQIVNDFQKGDIAEGYSVSREKKESFPLTVTSAQKNPTAFYLCASSILKGAVFYNEQFFGPGTRLTVL.

This clone occurred once. The chain uses TRBV5-4 and TRBJ2-7; 7 nucleotides line up with TRBD1. The ends lost 3 bases at V and 6 bases at J; junction bases unmatched: 9. The germline CDR1 and CDR2 sequences are SGHNT and YYREEE (reference sequence). This CDR3 is 14 amino acids long. As DNA, the CDR3 is TGTGCCAGCAGCTCACCGGGACAGTACGGCGAGCAGTACTTC. Translated, it gives CASSSPGQYGEQYF.

This chain connects TRBV3-1 (or the pseudogene TRBV3-2) to TRBJ1-6, with 7 bases identical to TRBD1. From germline, CDR1 is LGHDT and CDR2 YNNKEL (reference sequence). This CDR3 comprises 14 residues. Germline trimming cut 4 bases from V and 10 bases from J; bases unmatched to any gene: 7. Here the CDR3 DNA reads TGTGCCAGCAGCCGACGGGACAGAGAATCACCCCTCCACTTT. Its translation: CASSRRDRESPLHF.

The CDR3 coding sequence is TGTGCCAGCTCACCCCTGGGGAATGAGCAGTTCTTC. Protein product: CASSPLGNEQFF. This chain uses TRBV18 with TRBJ2-1; D not certain. V gave up 3 bases and J gave up 7 bases, with 7 bases separating them. The V gene's germline CDR1 is KGHSH and CDR2 LQKENI. This CDR3 has 12 amino acids.